These 4 T cell receptor beta chains came from one sample sequenced in a study of T cells in Graves' hyperthyroidism and ophthalmopathy. What was amplified from RNA transcripts were TCR beta CDR3 regions. RT-PCR in the first round (using the HTBI primer set) targeted the TCR CDR3. TCRdb re-derived calls from the multiplex PCR reads in MiXCR, one entry per CDR3 protein. Altogether under 450,000 distinct CDR3 sequences are present, roughly 14% being singletons, with the ten largest covering roughly 20%. The specimen sequenced was blood. Source of these receptors: a man aged 25 to 40 with Graves' hyperthyroidism that later progressed to Graves' ophthalmopathy.

This clonotype was seen repeatedly, ten times or more. This chain joins TRBV19 and TRBJ1-5; possibly TRBD1 for D (5 bases). CDR1 and CDR2 from the germline V gene are LNHDA and SQIVND (reference sequence). The CDR3 is made up of 13 amino acids. V was pared by 9 bases and J by 1 base, with 10 bases between. This chain's CDR3 is CASSRDSNQPQHF. Here the CDR3 DNA reads TGTGCCAGCAGTCGGGACAGCAATCAGCCCCAGCATTTT. Complete variable domain (other parts from reference TRBV19 and TRBJ1-5): DGGITQSPKYLFRKEGQNVTLSCEQNLNHDAMYWYRQDPGQGLRLIYYSQIVNDFQKGDIAEGYSVSREKKESFPLTVTSAQKNPTAFYLCASSRDSNQPQHFGDGTRLSIL.

This clonotype was counted between two and nine times. V and J are TRBV30 and TRBJ1-6; 11 bases fit TRBD1. Germline lookup yields CDR1 GTSNPN and CDR2 SVGIG (reference sequence). V shed 0 bases and J 7 bases; nucleotides not matched to a gene: 5. The CDR3 consists of 16 residues. The CDR3 loop reads CAWSVYRTGGNSPLHF. The CDR3 DNA is TGTGCCTGGAGTGTTTACCGGACAGGGGGCAATTCACCCCTCCACTTT.

The CDR3 DNA is TGTGCCAGCAGCTTAGATGGGGGGCCGGACTATGGCTACACCTTC. Translated, it gives CASSLDGGPDYGYTF. The chain links TRBV7-2 to TRBJ1-2, with a tentative D call TRBD1 (6 bases). In germline, CDR1 is SGHTA, CDR2 FQGNSA. V lost 1 base and J lost 3, with 12 bases in between. The length of the CDR3 is 15 residues.

V and J are TRBV4-1 and TRBJ1-5; 12 bases are shared with TRBD1. The CDR3 consists of 15 residues. With 4 bases clipped from V and 7 bases from J, the junction kept 5 bases outside the gene matches. Germline V gives CDR1 MGHRA, CDR2 YSYEKL. The DNA of the CDR3 is TGCGCCAGCAGCCGGGACAGGGGGCGCGGACAGCCCCAGCATTTT. This gives the protein CASSRDRGRGQPQHF.